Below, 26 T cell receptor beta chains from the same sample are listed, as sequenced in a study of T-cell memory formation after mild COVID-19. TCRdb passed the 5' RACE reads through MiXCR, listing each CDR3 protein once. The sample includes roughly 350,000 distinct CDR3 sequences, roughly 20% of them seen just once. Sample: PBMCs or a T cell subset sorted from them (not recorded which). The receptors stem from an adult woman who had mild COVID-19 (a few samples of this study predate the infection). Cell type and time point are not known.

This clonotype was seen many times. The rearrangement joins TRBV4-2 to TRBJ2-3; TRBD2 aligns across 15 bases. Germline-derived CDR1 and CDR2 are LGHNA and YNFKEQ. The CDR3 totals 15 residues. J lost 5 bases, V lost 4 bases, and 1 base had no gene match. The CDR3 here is CASSPGLAGGDTQYF. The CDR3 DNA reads TGTGCCAGCAGCCCGGGACTAGCGGGAGGAGATACGCAGTATTTT.

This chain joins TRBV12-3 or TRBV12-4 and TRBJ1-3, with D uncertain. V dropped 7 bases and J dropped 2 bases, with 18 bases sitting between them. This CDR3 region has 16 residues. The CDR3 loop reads CASTPPGGSPGNTIYF. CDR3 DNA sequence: TGTGCCAGCACCCCTCCAGGTGGATCGCCTGGAAACACCATATATTTT.

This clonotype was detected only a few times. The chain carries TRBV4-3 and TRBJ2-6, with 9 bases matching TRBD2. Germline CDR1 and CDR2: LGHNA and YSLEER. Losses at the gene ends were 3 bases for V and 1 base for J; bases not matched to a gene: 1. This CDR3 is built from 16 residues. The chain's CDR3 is CASSQTSGSGANVLTF. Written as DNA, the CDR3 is TGCGCCAGCAGCCAGACTAGCGGTTCTGGGGCCAACGTCCTGACTTTC.

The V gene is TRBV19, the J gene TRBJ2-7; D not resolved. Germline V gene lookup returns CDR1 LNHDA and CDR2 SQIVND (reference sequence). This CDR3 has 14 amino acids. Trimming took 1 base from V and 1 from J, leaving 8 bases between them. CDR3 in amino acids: CASSIGFGSYEQYF. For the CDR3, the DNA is TGTGCCAGTAGTATAGGGTTTGGGTCCTACGAGCAGTACTTC.

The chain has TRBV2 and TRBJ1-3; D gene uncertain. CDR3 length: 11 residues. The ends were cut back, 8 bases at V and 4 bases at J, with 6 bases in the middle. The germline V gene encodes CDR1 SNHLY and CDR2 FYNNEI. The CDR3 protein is CASGRGNTIYF. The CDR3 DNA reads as TGTGCCAGCGGGCGCGGAAACACCATATATTTT. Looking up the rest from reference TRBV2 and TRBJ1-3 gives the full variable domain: EPEVTQTPSHQVTQMGQEVILRCVPISNHLYFYWYRQILGQKVEFLVSFYNNEISEKSEIFDDQFSVERPDGSNFTLKIRSTKLEDSAMYFCASGRGNTIYFGEGSWLTVV.

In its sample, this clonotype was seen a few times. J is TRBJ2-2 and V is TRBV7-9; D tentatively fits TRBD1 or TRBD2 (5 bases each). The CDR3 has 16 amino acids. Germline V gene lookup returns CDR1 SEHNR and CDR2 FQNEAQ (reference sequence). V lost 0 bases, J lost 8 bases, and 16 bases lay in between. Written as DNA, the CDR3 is TGTGCCAGCAGCTTAGCTTACCGGGACCACCTAGGGGAGCTGTTTTTT. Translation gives CASSLAYRDHLGELFF.

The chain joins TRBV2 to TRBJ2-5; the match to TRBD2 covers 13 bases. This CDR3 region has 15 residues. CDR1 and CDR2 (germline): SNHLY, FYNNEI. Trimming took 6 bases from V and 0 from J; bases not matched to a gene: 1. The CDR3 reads CASRGLAGNQETQYF. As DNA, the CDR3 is TGTGCCAGCAGGGGACTAGCGGGGAACCAAGAGACCCAGTACTTC.

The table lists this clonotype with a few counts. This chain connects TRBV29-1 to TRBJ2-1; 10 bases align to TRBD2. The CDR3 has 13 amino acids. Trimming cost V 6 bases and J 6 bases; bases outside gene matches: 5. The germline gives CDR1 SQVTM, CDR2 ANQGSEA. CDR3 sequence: CSVRAGGPNEQFF. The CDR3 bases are TGCAGCGTGAGAGCGGGGGGGCCCAATGAGCAGTTCTTC.

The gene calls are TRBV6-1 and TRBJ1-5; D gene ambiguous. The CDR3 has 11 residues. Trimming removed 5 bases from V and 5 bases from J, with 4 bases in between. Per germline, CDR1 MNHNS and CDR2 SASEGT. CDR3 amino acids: CASSSYQPQHF. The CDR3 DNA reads TGTGCCAGCAGTTCGTATCAGCCCCAGCATTTT.

The CDR3 sequence is CASSDRALYGYTF. The DNA for the CDR3 is TGTGCCAGCTCCGACCGCGCCCTCTATGGCTACACCTTC. The chain couples TRBV18 to TRBJ1-2, with D unresolved. This CDR3 has 13 amino acids. Between the trimmed V and J ends, which lost 6 bases and 4 bases, there was a span of 12 bases. Per germline, CDR1 KGHSH and CDR2 LQKENI.

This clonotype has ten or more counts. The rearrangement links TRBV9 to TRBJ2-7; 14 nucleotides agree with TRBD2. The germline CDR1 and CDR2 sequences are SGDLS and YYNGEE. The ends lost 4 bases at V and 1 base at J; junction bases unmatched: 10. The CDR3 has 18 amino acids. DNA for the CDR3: TGTGCCAGCAGCCCAGGGACTAGCGGGAGCCCCACATCCTACGAGCAGTACTTC. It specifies CASSPGTSGSPTSYEQYF.

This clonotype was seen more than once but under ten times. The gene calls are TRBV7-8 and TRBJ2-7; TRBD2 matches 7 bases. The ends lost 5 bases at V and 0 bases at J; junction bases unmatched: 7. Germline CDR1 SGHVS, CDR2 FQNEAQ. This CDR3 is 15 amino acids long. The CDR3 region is CASSQPRDYSYEQYF. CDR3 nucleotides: TGTGCCAGCAGCCAACCTCGGGACTACTCCTACGAGCAGTACTTC.

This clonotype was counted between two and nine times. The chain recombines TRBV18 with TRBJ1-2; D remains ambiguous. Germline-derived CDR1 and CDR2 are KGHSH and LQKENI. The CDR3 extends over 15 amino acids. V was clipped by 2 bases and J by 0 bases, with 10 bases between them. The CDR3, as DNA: TGTGCCAGCTCACCAAAGGATAGTCCTAACTATGGCTACACCTTC. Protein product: CASSPKDSPNYGYTF.

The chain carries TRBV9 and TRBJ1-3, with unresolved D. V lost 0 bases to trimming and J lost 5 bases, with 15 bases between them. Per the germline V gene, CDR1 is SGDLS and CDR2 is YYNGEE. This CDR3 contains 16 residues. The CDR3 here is CASSVGGTQGRNTIYF. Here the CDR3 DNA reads TGTGCCAGCAGCGTAGGTGGAACCCAAGGACGAAACACCATATATTTT.

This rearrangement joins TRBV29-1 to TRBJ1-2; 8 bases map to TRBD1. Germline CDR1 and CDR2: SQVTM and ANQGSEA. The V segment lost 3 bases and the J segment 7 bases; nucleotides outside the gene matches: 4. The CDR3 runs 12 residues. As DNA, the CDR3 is TGCAGCGTTGATTCAGGGGGCCGTGGCTACACCTTC. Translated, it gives CSVDSGGRGYTF.

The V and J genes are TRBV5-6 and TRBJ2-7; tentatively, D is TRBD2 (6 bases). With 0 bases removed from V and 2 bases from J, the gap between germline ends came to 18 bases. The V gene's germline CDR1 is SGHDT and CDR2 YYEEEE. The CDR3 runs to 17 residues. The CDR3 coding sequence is TGTGCCAGCAGCTTGGCGATCGTGGGGCGCGGGACCTACGAGCAGTACTTC. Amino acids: CASSLAIVGRGTYEQYF.

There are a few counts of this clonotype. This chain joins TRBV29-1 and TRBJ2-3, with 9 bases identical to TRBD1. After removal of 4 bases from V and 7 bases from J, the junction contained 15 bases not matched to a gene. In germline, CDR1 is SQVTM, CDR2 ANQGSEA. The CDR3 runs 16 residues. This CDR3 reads CSVGGSDRGPAYTQYF. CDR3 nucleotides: TGCAGCGTTGGAGGCTCGGACAGGGGCCCGGCGTATACGCAGTATTTT.

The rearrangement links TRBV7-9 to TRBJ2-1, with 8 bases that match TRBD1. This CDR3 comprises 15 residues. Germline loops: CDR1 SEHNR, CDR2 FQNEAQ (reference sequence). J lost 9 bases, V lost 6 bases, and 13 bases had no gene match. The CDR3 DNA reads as TGTGCCAGCAGTCTCCGGGACAGGCCTCTTTTTGAGCAGTTCTTC. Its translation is CASSLRDRPLFEQFF.

CDR3 loop: CAWSEGRWNTEAFF. The CDR3 nucleotides read TGTGCCTGGAGTGAGGGACGGTGGAACACTGAAGCTTTCTTT. The chain is built from TRBV30 and TRBJ1-1, with D possibly being TRBD1 (5 bases). The CDR3 is 14 residues long. V was cut by 1 base and J by 1 base, with 10 bases left in between. Germline V gives CDR1 GTSNPN, CDR2 SVGIG (reference sequence).

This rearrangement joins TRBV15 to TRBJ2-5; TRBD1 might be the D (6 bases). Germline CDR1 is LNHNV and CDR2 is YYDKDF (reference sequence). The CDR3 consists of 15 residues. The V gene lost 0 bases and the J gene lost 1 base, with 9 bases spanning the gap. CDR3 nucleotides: TGTGCCACCAGCAGAGACAGGGGCCTCCAAGAGACCCAGTACTTC. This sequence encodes CATSRDRGLQETQYF.

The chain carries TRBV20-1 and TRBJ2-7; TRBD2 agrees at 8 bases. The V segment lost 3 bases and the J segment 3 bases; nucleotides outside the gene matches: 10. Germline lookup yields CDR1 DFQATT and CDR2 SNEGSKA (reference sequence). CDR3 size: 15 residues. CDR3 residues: CSARGGGRPRYEQYF. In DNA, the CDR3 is TGCAGTGCTAGGGGGGGCGGGAGGCCCCGCTACGAGCAGTACTTC.

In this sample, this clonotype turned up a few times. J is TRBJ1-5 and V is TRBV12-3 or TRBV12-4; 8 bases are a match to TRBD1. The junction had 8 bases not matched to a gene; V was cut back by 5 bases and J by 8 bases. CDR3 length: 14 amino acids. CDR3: CASSGQGDMEPQHF. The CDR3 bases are TGTGCCAGCAGTGGACAGGGTGATATGGAGCCCCAGCATTTT.

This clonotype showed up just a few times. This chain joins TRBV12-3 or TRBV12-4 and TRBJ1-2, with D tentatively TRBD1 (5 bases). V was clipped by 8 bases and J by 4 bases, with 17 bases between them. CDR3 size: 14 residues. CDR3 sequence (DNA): TGTGCCAGCGCCACGGCGGGAAGGGGCTATGGCTACACCTTC. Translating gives CASATAGRGYGYTF.

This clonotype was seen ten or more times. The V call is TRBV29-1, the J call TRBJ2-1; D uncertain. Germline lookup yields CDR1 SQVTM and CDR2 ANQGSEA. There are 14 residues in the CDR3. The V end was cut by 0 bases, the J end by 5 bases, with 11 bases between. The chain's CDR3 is CSVEDLIGNNEQFF. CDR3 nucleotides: TGCAGCGTTGAAGATCTCATCGGAAACAATGAGCAGTTCTTC.

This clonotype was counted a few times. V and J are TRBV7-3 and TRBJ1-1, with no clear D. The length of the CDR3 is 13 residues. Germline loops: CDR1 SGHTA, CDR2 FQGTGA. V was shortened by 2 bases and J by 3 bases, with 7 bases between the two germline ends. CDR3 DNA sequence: TGTGCCAGCAGCTTAGTTAGCGACACTGAAGCTTTCTTT. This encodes CASSLVSDTEAFF.

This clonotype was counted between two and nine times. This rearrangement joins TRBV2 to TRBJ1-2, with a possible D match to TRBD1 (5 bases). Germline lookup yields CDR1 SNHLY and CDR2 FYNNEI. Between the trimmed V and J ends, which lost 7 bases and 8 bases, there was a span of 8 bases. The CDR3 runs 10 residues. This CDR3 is CASIGTGYTF. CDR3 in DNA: TGTGCCAGCATTGGGACGGGCTACACCTTC.